The clone carrying this T cell receptor (beta chain) is a singleton in its sample. This table comes from immunoSEQ multiplex PCR, and its TCRdb copy is limited to in-frame clones, with some not included. The profile shows about 150,000 clones, 84% of them singletons. The data are from a study of blood T cell repertoires in COVID-19. Germline CDR1 reads LNHDA; CDR2 reads SQIVND (reference sequence). V gave up 5 bases and J gave up 9 bases; unmatched junction bases: 11. There are 15 residues in the CDR3. The receptor's source is a woman aged 50 to 60 with acute or convalescent COVID-19. Sequenced material: peripheral blood. The J gene is TRBJ2-7, the V gene TRBV19, with 12 nucleotides matching TRBD2. CDR3 nucleotides: TGTGCCAGTAGTGCGGGACTAGCGGGTGTATTCGCGCAGTACTTC. It is translated as CASSAGLAGVFAQYF.